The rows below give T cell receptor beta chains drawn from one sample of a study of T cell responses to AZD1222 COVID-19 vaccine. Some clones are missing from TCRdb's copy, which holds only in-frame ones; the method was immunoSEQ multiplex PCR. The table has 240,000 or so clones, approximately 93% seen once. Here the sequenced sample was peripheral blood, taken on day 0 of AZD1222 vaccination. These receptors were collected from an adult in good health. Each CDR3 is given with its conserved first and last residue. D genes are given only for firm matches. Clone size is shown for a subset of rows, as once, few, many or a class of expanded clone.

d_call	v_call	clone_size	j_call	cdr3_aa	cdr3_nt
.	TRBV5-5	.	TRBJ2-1	CASSFMGVNEQFF	TGTGCCAGCAGCTTTATGGGGGTGAATGAGCAGTTCTTC
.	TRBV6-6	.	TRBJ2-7	CASSYSTDTISYEQYF	TGTGCCAGCAGTTACTCGACAGATACTATCTCCTACGAGCAGTACTTC
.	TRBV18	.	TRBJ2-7	CASSPVGFSYEQYF	TGTGCCAGCTCACCAGTGGGTTTCTCCTACGAGCAGTACTTC
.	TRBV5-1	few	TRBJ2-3	CASSLAGQNTDTQYF	TGCGCCAGCAGCTTGGCCGGCCAGAACACAGATACGCAGTATTTT
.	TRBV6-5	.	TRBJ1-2	CASKGEVVNYGYTF	TGTGCCAGCAAGGGGGAGGTCGTAAACTATGGCTACACCTTC
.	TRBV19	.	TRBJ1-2	CASSIRDNYGYTF	TGTGCCAGTAGTATACGGGACAACTATGGCTACACCTTC
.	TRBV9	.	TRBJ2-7	CASSVNPISYEQYF	TGTGCCAGCAGCGTAAACCCGATATCCTACGAGCAGTACTTC
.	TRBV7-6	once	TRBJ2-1	CASSLGGGLSYNEQFF	TGTGCCAGCAGCTTAGGCGGTGGTCTCTCCTACAATGAGCAGTTCTTC
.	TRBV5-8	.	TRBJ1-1	CASSLGENTEAFF	TGTGCCAGCAGCCTGGGGGAGAACACTGAAGCTTTCTTT
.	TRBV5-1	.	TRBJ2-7	CASRPQGISYEQYF	TGCGCCAGCAGGCCCCAGGGGATCTCCTACGAGCAGTACTTC
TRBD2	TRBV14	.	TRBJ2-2	CASSQDRGGDTGELFF	TGTGCCAGCAGCCAAGATCGGGGAGGGGATACCGGGGAGCTGTTTTTT
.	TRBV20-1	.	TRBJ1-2	CSAWKYGYTF	TGCAGTGCTTGGAAGTATGGCTACACCTTC
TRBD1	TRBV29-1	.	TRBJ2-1	CSVSLSRGEQFF	TGCAGCGTTTCACTATCCAGGGGGGAGCAGTTCTTC
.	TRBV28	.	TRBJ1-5	CATRITVEPQHF	TGTGCCACCAGGATCACGGTAGAGCCCCAGCATTTT
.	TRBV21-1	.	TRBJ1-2	CASIPGRAYGYTF	TGTGCCAGCATTCCTGGGAGGGCTTATGGCTACACCTTC
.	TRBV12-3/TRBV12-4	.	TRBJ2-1	CASRETFEQFF	TGTGCCAGCAGGGAAACGTTTGAGCAGTTCTTC
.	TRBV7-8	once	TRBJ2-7	CASSFEGILGEQYF	TGTGCCAGCAGCTTCGAGGGGATACTTGGCGAGCAGTACTTC
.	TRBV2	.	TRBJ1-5	CASRAGPGSNQPQHF	TGTGCCAGCAGGGCCGGACCGGGAAGCAATCAGCCCCAGCATTTT
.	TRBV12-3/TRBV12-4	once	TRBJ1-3	CASIEGSGNTIYF	TGTGCCAGCATAGAAGGCTCTGGAAACACCATATATTTT
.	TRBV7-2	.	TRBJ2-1	CASSLESIYNEQFF	TGTGCCAGCAGCTTAGAATCTATTTACAATGAGCAGTTCTTC
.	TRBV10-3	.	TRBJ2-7	CAISESGQASPAYF	TGTGCCATCAGTGAATCGGGACAAGCTTCCCCGGCGTACTTC
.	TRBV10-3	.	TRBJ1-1	CAIRVSMNTEAFF	TGTGCCATCCGAGTGAGCATGAACACTGAAGCTTTCTTT
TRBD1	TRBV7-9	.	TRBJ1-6	CAITGTGNSPLHF	TGTGCCATTACCGGGACAGGGAATTCACCCCTCCACTTT
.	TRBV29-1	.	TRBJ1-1	CSVEGAPTELNTEAFF	TGCAGCGTTGAAGGAGCCCCCACAGAGTTGAACACTGAAGCTTTCTTT
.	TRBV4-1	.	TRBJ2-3	CASSHLGQHTDTQYF	TGCGCCAGCAGCCATCTCGGACAACACACAGATACGCAGTATTTT
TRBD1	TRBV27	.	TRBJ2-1	CASDHRDRRSYNEQFF	TGTGCCAGCGACCACCGGGACAGACGCTCCTACAATGAGCAGTTCTTC
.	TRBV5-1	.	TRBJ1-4	CASSTAPGTNEKLFF	TGCGCCAGCAGCACTGCCCCGGGGACTAATGAAAAACTGTTTTTT
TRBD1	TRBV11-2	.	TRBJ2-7	CASSPRDRGAYEQYF	TGTGCCAGCAGCCCCCGGGACAGGGGGGCATACGAGCAGTACTTC
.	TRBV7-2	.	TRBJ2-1	CASSTDSYNEQFF	TGTGCCAGCAGCACCGACAGTTACAATGAGCAGTTCTTC
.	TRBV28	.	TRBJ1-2	CASSLGPGYTF	TGTGCCAGCAGTCTGGGCCCTGGCTACACCTTC
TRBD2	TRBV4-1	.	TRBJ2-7	CASSQGTSVSSYEQYF	TGCGCCAGCAGCCAAGGGACTAGCGTAAGCTCCTACGAGCAGTACTTC
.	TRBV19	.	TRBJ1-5	CASRGGDGLNQPQHF	TGTGCCAGTAGGGGGGGAGACGGATTAAATCAGCCCCAGCATTTT
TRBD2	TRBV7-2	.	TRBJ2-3	CASSPGAGLATDTQYF	TGTGCCAGCAGCCCCGGGGCAGGACTAGCTACAGATACGCAGTATTTT
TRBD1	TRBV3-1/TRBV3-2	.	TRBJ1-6	CASSPTDRVKIHF	TGTGCCAGCAGCCCTACGGACAGGGTCAAGATCCACTTT
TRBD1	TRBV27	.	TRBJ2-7	CASSLRDSPYEQYF	TGTGCCAGCAGCCTACGGGACAGTCCTTACGAGCAGTACTTC
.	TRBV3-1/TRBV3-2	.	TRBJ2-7	CASSQVLGVSEQYF	TGTGCCAGCAGCCAAGTACTAGGTGTAAGCGAGCAGTACTTC
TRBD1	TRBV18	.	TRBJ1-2	CASSPRDSYYGYTF	TGTGCCAGCTCACCACGGGACAGCTACTATGGCTACACCTTC
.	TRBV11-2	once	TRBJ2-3	CASSGGGRYF	TGTGCCAGCAGCGGAGGGGGGCGGTATTTT
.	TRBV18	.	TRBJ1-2	CASSPGVDRAGGYTF	TGTGCCAGCTCACCAGGAGTGGACCGAGCGGGCGGCTACACCTTC
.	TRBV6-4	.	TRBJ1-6	CASRTESSYNSPLHF	TGTGCCAGCAGGACAGAGAGCTCCTATAATTCACCCCTCCACTTT
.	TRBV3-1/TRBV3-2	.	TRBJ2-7	CASSQDWPNSYEQYF	TGTGCCAGCAGCCAAGATTGGCCGAACTCCTACGAGCAGTACTTC
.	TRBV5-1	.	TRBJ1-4	CASSLGLGEKLFF	TGCGCCAGCAGCTTGGGACTCGGTGAAAAACTGTTTTTT
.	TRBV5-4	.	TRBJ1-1	CASSLGDGIAFF	TGTGCCAGCAGCTTGGGGGATGGGATAGCTTTCTTT
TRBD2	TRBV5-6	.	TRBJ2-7	CASSPGRAYEQYF	TGTGCCAGCAGCCCCGGGAGGGCCTACGAGCAGTACTTC
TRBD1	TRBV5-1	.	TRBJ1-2	CASSSGQDYGYTF	TGCGCCAGCAGCTCGGGACAGGACTATGGCTACACCTTC
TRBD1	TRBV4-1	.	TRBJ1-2	CASSQLQQGAQGGYTF	TGCGCCAGCAGCCAACTTCAGCAGGGGGCCCAAGGAGGCTACACCTTC
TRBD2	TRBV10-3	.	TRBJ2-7	CAIRAGGPEREQYF	TGTGCCATCAGGGCGGGAGGGCCAGAGCGGGAGCAGTACTTC
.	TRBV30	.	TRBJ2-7	CALELFTYEQYF	TGTGCCTTAGAGCTTTTTACCTACGAGCAGTACTTC
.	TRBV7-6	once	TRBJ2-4	CASSTIETNIQYF	TGTGCCAGCAGCACCATCGAAACAAACATTCAGTACTTC
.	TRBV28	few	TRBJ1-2	CASGGGYTF	TGTGCCAGCGGGGGGGGCTACACCTTC
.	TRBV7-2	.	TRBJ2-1	CASSLLAVNEQFF	TGTGCCAGCAGCTTACTAGCAGTCAATGAGCAGTTCTTC
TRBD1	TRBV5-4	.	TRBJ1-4	CASSLKGAWNEKLFF	TGTGCCAGCAGCTTAAAGGGGGCATGGAATGAAAAACTGTTTTTT
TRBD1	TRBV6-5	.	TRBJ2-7	CASSYGQDVFYEQYF	TGTGCCAGCAGTTACGGACAGGACGTTTTCTACGAGCAGTACTTC
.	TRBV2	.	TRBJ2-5	CASSTRDGGQETQYF	TGTGCCAGCAGTACCCGGGACGGTGGACAAGAGACCCAGTACTTC
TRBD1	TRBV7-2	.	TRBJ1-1	CASSFPRGRLNTEAFF	TGTGCCAGCAGCTTTCCCAGGGGGCGCCTGAACACTGAAGCTTTCTTT
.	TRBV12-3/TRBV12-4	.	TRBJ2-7	CASTVRGSEQYF	TGTGCCAGCACCGTCCGAGGGAGCGAGCAGTACTTC
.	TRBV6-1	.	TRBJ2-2	CASSVRGTGELFF	TGTGCCAGCAGTGTACGAGGGACCGGGGAGCTGTTTTTT
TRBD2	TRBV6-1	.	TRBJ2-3	CASSEWSSGGTDTQYF	TGTGCCAGCAGTGAATGGTCTAGCGGGGGGACAGATACGCAGTATTTT